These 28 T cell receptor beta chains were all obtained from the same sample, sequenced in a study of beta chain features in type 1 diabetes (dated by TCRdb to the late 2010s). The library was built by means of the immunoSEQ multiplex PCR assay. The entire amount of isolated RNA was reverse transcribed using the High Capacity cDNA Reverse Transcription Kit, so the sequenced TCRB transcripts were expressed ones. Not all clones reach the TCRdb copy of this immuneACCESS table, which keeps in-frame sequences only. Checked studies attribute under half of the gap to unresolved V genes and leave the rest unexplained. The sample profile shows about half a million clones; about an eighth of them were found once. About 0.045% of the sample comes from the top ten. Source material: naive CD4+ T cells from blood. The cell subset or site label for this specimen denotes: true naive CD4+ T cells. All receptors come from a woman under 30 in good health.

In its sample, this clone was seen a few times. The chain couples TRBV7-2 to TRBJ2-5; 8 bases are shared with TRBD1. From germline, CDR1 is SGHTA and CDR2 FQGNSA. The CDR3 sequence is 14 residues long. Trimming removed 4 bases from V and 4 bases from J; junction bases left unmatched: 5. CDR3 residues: CASSYPGGRETQYF. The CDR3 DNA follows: TGTGCCAGCAGCTATCCAGGGGGCAGAGAGACCCAGTACTTC.

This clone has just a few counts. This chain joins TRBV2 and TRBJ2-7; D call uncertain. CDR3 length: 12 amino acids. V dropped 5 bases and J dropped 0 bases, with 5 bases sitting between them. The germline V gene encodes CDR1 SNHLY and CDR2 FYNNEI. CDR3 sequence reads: CASSLTSYEQYV. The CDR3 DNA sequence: TGTGCCAGCAGTTTGACCTCCTACGAGCAGTACGTC.

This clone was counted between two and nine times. The CDR3 sequence: CASSQVPGTGHSYEQYF. CDR3 bases: TGTGCCAGCAGCCAAGTGCCAGGGACAGGTCACTCCTACGAGCAGTACTTC. The chain carries TRBV14 and TRBJ2-7; 8 bases are shared with TRBD1. Germline trimming cut 1 base from V and 0 bases from J; bases unmatched to any gene: 8. Germline V CDR1 and CDR2: SGHDN, FVKESK. This CDR3 has 17 residues.

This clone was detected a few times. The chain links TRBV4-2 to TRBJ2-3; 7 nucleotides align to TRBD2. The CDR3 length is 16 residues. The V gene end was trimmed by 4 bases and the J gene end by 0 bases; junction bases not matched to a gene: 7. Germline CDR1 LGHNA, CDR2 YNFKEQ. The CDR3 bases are TGTGCCAGCAGCCCACGGGGTAGCGGGAGCACAGATACGCAGTATTTT. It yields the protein CASSPRGSGSTDTQYF.

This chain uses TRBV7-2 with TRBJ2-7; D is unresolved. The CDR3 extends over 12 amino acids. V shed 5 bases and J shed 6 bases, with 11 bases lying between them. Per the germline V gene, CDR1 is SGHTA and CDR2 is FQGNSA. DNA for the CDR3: TGTGCCAGCAGCCCTACCCCTAGCGAGCAGTACTTC. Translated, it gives CASSPTPSEQYF. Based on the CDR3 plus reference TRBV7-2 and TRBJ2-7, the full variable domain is GAGVSQSPSNKVTEKGKDVELRCDPISGHTALYWYRQSLGQGLEFLIYFQGNSAPDKSGLPSDRFSAERTGGSVSTLTIQRTQQEDSAVYLCASSPTPSEQYFGPGTRLTVT.

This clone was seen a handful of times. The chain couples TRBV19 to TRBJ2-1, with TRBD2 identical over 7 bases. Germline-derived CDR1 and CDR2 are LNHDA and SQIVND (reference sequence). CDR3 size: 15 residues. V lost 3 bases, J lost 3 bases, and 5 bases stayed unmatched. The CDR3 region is CASSIEGLDYNEQFF. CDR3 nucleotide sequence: TGTGCCAGTAGTATTGAAGGACTAGACTACAATGAGCAGTTCTTC.

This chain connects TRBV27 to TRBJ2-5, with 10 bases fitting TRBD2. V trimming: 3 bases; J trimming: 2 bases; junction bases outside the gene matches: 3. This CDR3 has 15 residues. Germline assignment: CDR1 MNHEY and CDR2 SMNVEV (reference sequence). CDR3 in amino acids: CASSFRAGGQETQYF. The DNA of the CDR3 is TGTGCCAGCAGTTTTCGAGCGGGAGGGCAAGAGACCCAGTACTTC.

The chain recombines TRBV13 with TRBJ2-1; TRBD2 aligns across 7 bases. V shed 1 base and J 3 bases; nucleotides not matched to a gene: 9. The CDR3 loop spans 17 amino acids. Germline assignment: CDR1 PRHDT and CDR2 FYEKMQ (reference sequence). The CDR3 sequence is CASSLEWGGSFYNEQFF. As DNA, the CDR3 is TGTGCCAGCAGCTTAGAATGGGGCGGGAGTTTCTACAATGAGCAGTTCTTC.

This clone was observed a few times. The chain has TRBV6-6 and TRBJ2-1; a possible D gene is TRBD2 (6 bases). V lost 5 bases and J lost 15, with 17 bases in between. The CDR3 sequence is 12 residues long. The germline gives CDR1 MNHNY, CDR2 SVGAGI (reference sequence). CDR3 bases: TGTGCCAGCAGTGGGGGGTCTCCCAAACGGTTCTTC. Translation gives CASSGGSPKRFF.

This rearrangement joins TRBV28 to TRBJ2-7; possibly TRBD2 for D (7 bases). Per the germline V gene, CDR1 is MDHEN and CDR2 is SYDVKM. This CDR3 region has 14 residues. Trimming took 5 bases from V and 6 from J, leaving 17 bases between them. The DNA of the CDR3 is TGTGCCAGCAGTACGCGGGGGCGCCAAGGCGAGCAGTACGTC. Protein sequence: CASSTRGRQGEQYV.

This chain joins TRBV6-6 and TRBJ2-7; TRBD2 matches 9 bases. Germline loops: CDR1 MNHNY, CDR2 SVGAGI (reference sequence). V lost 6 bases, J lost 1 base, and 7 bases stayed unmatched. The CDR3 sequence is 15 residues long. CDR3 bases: TGTGCCAGCAGCAGTAGCGGGAGCGGGTCCTACGAGCAGTACTTC. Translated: CASSSSGSGSYEQYF.

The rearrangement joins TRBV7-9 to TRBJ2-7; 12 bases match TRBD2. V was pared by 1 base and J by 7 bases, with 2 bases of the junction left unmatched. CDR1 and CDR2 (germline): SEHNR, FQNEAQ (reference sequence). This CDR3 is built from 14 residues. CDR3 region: CASSLGLAGEEQYF. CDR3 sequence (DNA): TGTGCCAGCAGCTTAGGACTAGCGGGAGAAGAGCAGTACTTC. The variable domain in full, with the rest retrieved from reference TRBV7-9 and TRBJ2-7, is DTGVSQNPRHKITKRGQNVTFRCDPISEHNRLYWYRQTLGQGPEFLTYFQNEAQLEKSRLLSDRFSAERPKGSFSTLEIQRTEQGDSAMYLCASSLGLAGEEQYFGPGTRLTVT.

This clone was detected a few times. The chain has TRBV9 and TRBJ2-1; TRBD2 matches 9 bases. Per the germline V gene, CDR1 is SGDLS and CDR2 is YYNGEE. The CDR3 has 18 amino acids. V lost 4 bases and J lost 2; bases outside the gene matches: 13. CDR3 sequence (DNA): TGTGCCAGCAGCCCTCAGGGGGGCGGGAGGGTCGCCTACAATGAGCAGTTCTTC. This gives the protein CASSPQGGGRVAYNEQFF.

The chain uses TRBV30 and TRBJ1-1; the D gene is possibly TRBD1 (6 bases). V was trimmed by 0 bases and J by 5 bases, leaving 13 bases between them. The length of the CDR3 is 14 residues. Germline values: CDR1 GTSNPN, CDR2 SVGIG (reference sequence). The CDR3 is CAWSVGGGGTEAFF. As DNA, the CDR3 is TGTGCCTGGAGTGTTGGCGGGGGCGGAACTGAAGCTTTCTTT.

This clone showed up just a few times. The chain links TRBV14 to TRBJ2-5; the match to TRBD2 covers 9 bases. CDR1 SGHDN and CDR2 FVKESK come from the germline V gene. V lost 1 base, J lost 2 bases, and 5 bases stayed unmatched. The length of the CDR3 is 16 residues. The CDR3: CASSQVELAGQETQYF. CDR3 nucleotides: TGTGCCAGCAGCCAAGTGGAGCTAGCGGGACAAGAGACCCAGTACTTC.

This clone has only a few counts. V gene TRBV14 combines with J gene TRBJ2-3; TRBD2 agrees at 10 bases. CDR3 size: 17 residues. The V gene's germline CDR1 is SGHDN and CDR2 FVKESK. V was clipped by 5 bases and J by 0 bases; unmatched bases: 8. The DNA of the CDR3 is TGTGCCAGCAGCAAAGCCAAGACTAGCGGGAGCACAGATACGCAGTATTTT. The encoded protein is CASSKAKTSGSTDTQYF.

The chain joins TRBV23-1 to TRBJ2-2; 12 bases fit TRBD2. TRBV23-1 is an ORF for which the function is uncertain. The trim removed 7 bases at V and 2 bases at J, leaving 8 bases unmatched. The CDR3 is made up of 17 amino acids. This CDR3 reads CASIPWTSGNNTGELFF. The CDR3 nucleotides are TGCGCCAGCATTCCATGGACTAGCGGGAACAACACCGGGGAGCTGTTTTTT.

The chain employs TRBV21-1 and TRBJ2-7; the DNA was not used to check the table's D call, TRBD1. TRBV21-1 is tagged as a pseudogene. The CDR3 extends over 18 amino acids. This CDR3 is CASSKVLDTGFDSYEQYV. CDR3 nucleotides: TGTGCCAGCAGCAAAGTCCTGGATACAGGGTTTGACTCCTACGAGCAGTACGTC.

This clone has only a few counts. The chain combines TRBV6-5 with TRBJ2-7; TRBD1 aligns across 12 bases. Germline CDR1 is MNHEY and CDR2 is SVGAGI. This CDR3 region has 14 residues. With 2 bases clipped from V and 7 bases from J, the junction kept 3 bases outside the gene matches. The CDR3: CASSYGTGGWEQYF. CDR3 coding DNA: TGTGCCAGCAGTTACGGGACAGGGGGCTGGGAGCAGTACTTC.

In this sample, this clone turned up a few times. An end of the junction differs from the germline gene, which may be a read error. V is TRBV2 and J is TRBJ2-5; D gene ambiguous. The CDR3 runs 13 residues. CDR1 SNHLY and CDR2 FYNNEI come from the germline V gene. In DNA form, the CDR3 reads TGTGCCAGCAGGGAAGGTATTGGACAGACCCAGTACTTC. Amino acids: CASREGIGQTQYF. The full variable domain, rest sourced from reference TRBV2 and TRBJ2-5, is EPEVTQTPSHQVTQMGQEVILRCVPISNHLYFYWYRQILGQKVEFLVSFYNNEISEKSEIFDDQFSVERPDGSNFTLKIRSTKLEDSAMYFCASREGIGQTQYFGPGTRLLVL.

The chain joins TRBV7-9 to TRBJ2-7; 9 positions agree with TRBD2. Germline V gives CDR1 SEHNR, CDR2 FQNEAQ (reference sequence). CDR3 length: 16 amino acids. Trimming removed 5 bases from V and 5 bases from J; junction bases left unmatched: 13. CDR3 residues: CASSPDWAGGLHEQYF. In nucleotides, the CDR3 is TGTGCCAGCAGCCCAGATTGGGCGGGAGGGTTACACGAGCAGTACTTC. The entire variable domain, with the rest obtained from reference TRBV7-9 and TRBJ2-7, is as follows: DTGVSQNPRHKITKRGQNVTFRCDPISEHNRLYWYRQTLGQGPEFLTYFQNEAQLEKSRLLSDRFSAERPKGSFSTLEIQRTEQGDSAMYLCASSPDWAGGLHEQYFGPGTRLTVT.

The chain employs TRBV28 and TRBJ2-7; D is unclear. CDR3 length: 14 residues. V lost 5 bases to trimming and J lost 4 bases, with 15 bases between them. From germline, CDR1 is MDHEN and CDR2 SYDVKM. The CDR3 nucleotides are TGTGCCAGCAGTACCCGCCGCCGGGTTTACGAGCAGTACGTC. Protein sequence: CASSTRRRVYEQYV.

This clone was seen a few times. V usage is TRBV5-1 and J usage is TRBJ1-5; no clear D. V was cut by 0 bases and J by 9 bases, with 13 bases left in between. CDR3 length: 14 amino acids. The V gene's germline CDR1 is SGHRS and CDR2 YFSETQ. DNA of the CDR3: TGCGCCAGCAGCTTGGGAGGCCGCGGGTCGCCCCAGCATTTT. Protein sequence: CASSLGGRGSPQHF.

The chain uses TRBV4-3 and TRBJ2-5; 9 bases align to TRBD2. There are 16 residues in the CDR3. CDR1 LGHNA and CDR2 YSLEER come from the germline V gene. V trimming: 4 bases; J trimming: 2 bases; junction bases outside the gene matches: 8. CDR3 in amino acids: CASSPHPTSGQETQYF. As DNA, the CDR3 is TGCGCCAGCAGCCCCCATCCCACTAGCGGGCAAGAGACCCAGTACTTC.

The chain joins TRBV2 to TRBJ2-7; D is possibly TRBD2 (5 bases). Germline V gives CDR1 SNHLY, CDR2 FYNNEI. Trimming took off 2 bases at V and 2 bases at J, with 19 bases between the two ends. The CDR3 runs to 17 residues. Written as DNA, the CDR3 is TGTGCCAGCAGTGAATTCTTCCCCAGCGGAGCGACCTACGAGCAGTACTTC. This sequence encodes CASSEFFPSGATYEQYF.

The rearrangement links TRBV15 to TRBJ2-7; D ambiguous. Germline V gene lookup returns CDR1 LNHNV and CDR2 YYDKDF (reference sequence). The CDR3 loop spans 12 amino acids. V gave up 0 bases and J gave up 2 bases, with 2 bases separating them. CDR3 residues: CATSRDAYEQYF. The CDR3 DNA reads TGTGCCACCAGCAGAGACGCCTACGAGCAGTACTTC.

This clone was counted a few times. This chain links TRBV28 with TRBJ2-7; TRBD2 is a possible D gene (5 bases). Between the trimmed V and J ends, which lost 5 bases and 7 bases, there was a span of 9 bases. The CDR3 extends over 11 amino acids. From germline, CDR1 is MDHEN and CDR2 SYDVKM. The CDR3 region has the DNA TGTGCCAGCAGTGCGGACTTGGAGCAGTACGTC. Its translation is CASSADLEQYV.

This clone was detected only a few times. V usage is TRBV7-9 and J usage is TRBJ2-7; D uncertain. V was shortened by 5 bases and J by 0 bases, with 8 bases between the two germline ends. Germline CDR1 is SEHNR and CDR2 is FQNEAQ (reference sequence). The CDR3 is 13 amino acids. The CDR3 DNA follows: TGTGCCAGCAGCCGAGACAACTCCTACGAGCAGTACGTC. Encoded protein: CASSRDNSYEQYV.